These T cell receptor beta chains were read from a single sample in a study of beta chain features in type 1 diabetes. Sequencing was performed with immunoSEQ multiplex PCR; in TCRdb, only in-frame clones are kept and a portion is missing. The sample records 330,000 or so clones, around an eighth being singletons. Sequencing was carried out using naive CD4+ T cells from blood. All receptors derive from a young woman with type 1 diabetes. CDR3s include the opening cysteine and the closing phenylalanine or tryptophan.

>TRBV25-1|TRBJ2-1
CASANPEGRGDNEQFF
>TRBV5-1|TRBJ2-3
CASNSGSLPDTQYF
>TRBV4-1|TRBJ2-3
CASSQDRSDTQYF
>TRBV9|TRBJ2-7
CASSRGTGDYEQYF
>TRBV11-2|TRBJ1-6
CASSLGQVDNSPLHF
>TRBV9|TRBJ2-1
CASSERTANNEQFF
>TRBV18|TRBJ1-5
CASSPERGDRSDQPQHF
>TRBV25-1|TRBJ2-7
CASSRSLYEQYF
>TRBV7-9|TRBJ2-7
CASSPPYGGGEVEQYF
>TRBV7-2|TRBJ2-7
CASSSSAGDYEQYF
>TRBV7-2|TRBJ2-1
CASSLESGGQYNEQFF
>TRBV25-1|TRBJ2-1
CASSPQYNEQFF
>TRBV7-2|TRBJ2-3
CASRGQGTDTQYF
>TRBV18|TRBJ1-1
CASSPTREDTEAFF